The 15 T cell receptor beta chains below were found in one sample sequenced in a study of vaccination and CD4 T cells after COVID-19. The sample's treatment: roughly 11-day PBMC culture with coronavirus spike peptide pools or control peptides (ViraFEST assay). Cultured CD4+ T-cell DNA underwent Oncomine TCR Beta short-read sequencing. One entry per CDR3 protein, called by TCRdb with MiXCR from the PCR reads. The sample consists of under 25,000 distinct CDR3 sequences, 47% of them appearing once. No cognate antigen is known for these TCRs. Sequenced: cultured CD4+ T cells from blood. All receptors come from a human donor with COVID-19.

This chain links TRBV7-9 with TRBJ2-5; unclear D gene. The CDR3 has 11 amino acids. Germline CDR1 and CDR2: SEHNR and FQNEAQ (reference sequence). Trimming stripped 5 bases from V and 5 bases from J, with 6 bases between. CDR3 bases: TGTGCCAGCAGCGAGAGGGAGACCCAGTACTTC. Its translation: CASSERETQYF.

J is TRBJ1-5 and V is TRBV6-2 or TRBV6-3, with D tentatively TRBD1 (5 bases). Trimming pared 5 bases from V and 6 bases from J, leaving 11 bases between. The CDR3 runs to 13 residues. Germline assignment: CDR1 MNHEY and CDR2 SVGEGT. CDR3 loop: CASSTYQGQPQHF. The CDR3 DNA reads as TGTGCCAGCAGTACTTACCAGGGTCAGCCCCAGCATTTT.

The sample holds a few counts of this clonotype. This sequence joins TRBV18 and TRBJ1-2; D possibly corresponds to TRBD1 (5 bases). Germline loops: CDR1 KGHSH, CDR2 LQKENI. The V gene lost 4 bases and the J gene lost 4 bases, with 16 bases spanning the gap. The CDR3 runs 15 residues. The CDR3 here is CASSRKGRTLYGYTF. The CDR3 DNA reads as TGTGCCAGCTCACGGAAGGGACGAACGCTCTATGGCTACACCTTC. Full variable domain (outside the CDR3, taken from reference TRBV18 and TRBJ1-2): NAGVMQNPRHLVRRRGQEARLRCSPMKGHSHVYWYRQLPEEGLKFMVYLQKENIIDESGMPKERFSAEFPKEGPSILRIQQVVRGDSAAYFCASSRKGRTLYGYTFGSGTRLTVV.

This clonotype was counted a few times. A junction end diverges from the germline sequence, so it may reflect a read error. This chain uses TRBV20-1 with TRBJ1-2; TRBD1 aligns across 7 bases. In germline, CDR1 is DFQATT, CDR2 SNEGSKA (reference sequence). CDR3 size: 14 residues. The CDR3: CSAREGAGIGGYTF. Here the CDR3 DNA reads TGCAGTGCCAGAGAGGGGGCAGGAATAGGTGGCTACACCTTC.

In DNA form, the CDR3 reads TGTGCCAGCAGCTTAGTGCCAGGGTTCGGGGAGACCCAGTACTTC. This codes for CASSLVPGFGETQYF. The gene calls are TRBV7-2 and TRBJ2-5; D may be TRBD1 (5 bases). The V gene lost 1 base and the J gene lost 5 bases, with 14 bases spanning the gap. The CDR3 is 15 amino acids. Germline CDR1 and CDR2: SGHTA and FQGNSA.

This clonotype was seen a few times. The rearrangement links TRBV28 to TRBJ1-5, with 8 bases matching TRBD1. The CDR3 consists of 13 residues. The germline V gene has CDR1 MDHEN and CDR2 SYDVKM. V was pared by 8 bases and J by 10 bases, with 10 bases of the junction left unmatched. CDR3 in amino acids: CASCSGGPGPQHF. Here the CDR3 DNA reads TGTGCCAGCTGTTCAGGGGGCCCCGGACCCCAGCATTTT.

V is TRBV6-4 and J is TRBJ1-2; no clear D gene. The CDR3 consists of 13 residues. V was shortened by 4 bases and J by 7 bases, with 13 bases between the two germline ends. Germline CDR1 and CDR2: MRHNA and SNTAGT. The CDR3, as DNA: TGTGCCAGCAGTGCGGCTTTGTATAGTGGCTACACCTTC. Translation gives CASSAALYSGYTF.

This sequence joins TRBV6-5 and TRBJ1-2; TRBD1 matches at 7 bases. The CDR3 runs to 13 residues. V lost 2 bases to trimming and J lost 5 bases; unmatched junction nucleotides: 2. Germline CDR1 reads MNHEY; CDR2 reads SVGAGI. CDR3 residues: CASSYGQEYGYTF. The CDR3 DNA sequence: TGTGCCAGCAGTTACGGACAGGAGTATGGCTACACCTTC.

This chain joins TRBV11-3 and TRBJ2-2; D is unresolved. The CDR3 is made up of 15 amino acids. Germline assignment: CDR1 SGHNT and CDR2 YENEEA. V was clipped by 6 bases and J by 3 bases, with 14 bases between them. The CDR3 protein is CASRLPIGDTGELFF. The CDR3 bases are TGTGCCAGCAGGCTTCCGATTGGGGACACCGGGGAGCTGTTTTTT.

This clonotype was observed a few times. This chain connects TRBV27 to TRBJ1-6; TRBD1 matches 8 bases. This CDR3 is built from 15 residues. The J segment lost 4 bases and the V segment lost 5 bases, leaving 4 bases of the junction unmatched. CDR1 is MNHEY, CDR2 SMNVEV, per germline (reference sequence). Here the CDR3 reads CASSPRTGYNSPLHF. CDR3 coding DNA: TGTGCCAGCAGTCCCCGGACAGGGTATAATTCACCCCTCCACTTT.

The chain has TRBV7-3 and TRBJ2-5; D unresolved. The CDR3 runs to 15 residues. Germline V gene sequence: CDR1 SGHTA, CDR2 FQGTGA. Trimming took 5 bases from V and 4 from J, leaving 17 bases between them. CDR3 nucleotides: TGTGCCAGCAGCCCCCAGGACGGCCCGGTAGAGACCCAGTACTTC. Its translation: CASSPQDGPVETQYF.

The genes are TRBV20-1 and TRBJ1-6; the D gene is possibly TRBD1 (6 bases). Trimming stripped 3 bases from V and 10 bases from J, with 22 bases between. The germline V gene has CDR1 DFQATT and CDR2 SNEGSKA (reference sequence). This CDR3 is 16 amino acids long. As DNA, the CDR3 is TGCAGTGCTAGGGAAACCAGGGGTGCTACTTCATCACCCCTCCACTTT. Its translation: CSARETRGATSSPLHF.

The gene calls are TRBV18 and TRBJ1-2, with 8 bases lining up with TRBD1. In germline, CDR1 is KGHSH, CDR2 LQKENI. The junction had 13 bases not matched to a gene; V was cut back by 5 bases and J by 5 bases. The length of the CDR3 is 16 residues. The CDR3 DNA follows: TGTGCCAGCTCAGAAGCCGGGACAGGAGGCCGGTATGGCTACACCTTC. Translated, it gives CASSEAGTGGRYGYTF.

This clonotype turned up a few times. The CDR3 DNA reads as TGTGCCATCAGGCCGGACGGAAACAATCAGCCCCAGCATTTT. It yields the protein CAIRPDGNNQPQHF. The V call is TRBV10-3, the J call TRBJ1-5; unclear D gene. This CDR3 spans 14 amino acids. V was cut by 6 bases and J by 3 bases, with 12 bases left in between. The germline CDR1 and CDR2 sequences are ENHRY and SYGVKD.

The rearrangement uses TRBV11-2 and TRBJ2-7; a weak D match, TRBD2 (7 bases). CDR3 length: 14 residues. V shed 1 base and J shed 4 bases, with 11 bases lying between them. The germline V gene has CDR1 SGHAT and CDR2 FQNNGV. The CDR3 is CASSLAGGRYEQYF. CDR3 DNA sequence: TGTGCCAGCAGCTTAGCGGGGGGCCGGTACGAGCAGTACTTC.